This paragraph reports one T cell receptor (beta chain). The data were obtained in a study of blood T cell repertoires in COVID-19. Looked up from germline, CDR1 is DFQATT and CDR2 is SNEGSKA (reference sequence). Trimming cost V 6 bases and J 10 bases, with 15 bases left between them. The CDR3 extends over 11 amino acids. Sequenced by immunoSEQ multiplex PCR; TCRdb stores in-frame clones only, minus some. The sample has around 56,000 clones, 65% to 85% seen once; the top ten hold approximately 7%. The chain uses TRBV20-1 and TRBJ1-1; the D gene is possibly TRBD1 (5 bases). The TCR originated in a man in his sixties with acute or convalescent COVID-19. The specimen was peripheral blood. CDR3 region: CSARIPGPAFF. In DNA, the CDR3 is TGCAGTGCCAGAATTCCAGGGCCAGCTTTCTTT.